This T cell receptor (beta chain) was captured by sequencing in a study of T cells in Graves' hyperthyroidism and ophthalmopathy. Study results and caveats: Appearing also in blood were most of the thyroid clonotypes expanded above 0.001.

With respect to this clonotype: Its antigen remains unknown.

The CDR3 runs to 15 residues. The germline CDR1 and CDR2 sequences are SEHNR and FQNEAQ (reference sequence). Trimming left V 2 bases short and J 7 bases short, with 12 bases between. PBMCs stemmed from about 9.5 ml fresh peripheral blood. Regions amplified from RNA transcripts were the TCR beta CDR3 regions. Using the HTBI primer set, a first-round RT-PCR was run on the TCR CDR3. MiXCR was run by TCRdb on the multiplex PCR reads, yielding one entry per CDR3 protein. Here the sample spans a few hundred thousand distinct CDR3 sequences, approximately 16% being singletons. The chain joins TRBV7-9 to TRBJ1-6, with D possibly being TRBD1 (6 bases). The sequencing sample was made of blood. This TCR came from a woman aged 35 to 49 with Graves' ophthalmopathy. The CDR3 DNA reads TGTGCCAGCAGCTTACTTTCGGGGACAAATTCACCCCTCCACTTT. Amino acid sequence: CASSLLSGTNSPLHF.